The entry that follows covers one T cell receptor beta chain sequence. This sample is part of a study of cytomegalovirus exposure and HLA in healthy donors. The CDR3 spans 15 residues. Germline lookup yields CDR1 SGHTA and CDR2 FQGTGA. Trimming at V came to 5 bases and at J to 4 bases, leaving 6 bases not matched to a gene. 60 Vbeta and 13 Jbeta primers were used in PCR. Generated by immunoSEQ multiplex PCR, the TCRdb table keeps only in-frame clones and is missing some. The data show roughly 100,000 clones, and the top ten clones hold roughly 0.64%. Sequencing was done on a sample of PBMCs. This TCR was recovered from a man between 50 and 59 years old in good health and CMV-seronegative. V gene TRBV7-3 combines with J gene TRBJ2-1, with 9 positions matching TRBD2. This chain's CDR3 is CASSPLAGEYNEQFF. The CDR3 DNA reads TGTGCCAGCAGCCCTTTAGCGGGGGAGTACAATGAGCAGTTCTTC.